Given below is one TCR beta chain in context. The antigen this receptor binds is unknown. It has no much larger one-base neighbor in the sample; base qualities were not kept. The CDR3, from cysteine to phenylalanine, totals 15 residues. This entry keeps only the CDR3 DNA: 45 bases, framed from base 1. V was cut back by 6 bases and J by 0 bases, leaving a gap of 12 bases between them. Looking up the germline V gene yields CDR1 MNHNS and CDR2 SASEGT. For sequencing of the TCRbeta CDR3 region, genomic DNA was extracted from the sorted cells. The immunoSEQ Assay was used to sequence the TCRbeta CDR3 regions. Imported from immuneACCESS, the table was reduced by TCRdb to in-frame sequences with V and J called. These copies leave out some clones; in studies compared against another copy, an unresolved V gene accounts for under half, and the cause of the remainder is not known. In this sample the table shows about 69,000 clones, 85% to 90% of which occur a single time. Of the sample, roughly 6.1% is held by the ten largest clones.

The data stem from a study of OX40 agonist ivuxolimab in advanced cancers. About the study as a whole: Ivuxolimab was an agonistic, fully human IgG2 monoclonal antibody directed against OX40 (CD134), a costimulatory receptor. Prior anti-PD-1, anti-PD-L1 or anti-CTLA-4 therapy was permitted, and checkpoint inhibitors had been received by roughly two fifths of dose-escalation patients. Among the approximately 54 dose-escalation patients, roughly 20 had hepatocellular carcinoma, approximately 15 melanoma, 9 renal cell carcinoma and 9 head and neck cancer. Partial responses were achieved by three dose-escalation patients, of whom one had hepatocellular carcinoma and two had cutaneous melanoma. Peripheral TCRbeta sequencing aimed to test whether ivuxolimab altered TCR sequence diversity and caused clonal T-cell expansion. The paper reports the monotherapy dose-escalation portion (N of about 47 patients) of the phase I ivuxolimab trial. Intravenous ivuxolimab was administered to patients every 2 weeks at six dose levels: 0.01, 0.1, 0.3, 1.5, 3 and 10 mg/kg. In the dose-escalation cohort, more than 75% of patients were male, and the mean age was roughly 60 years, with a range of about 23 to 90.

Broader findings and caveats from the paper: On average, CD8+ T cells showed more expanded clones than CD4+ T cells after ivuxolimab. Antigen specificity was not determined for the clonally expanded peripheral T cells. At doses of 0.1 to 3.0 mg/kg, clonal expansion of both CD4+ and CD8+ T cells in blood was seen between baseline and week 6. In partial responders in the 0.1-3.0 mg/kg groups, normalized peripheral clonal expansion was found to be among the lowest, especially among CD8+ T cells. Low levels of normalized T-cell clonal expansion were also shown by some nonresponding patients.

The trial excluded patients who had a history of autoimmune disease or were on systemic immunosuppression. Peripheral blood for TCR sequencing was drawn from every dose cohort at baseline, at cycle 4 day 1 and at cycle 7 day 1. Samples came from an open-label, multicenter, first-in-human phase I dose-escalation trial of ivuxolimab. The trial enrolled adults with locally advanced or metastatic head and neck squamous cell, hepatocellular, melanoma or renal cell carcinoma. CD4+ and CD8+ T cells were sorted separately from peripheral blood before TCR sequencing. This chain joins TRBV6-1 to TRBJ1-3; the D gene assignment is ambiguous. The TCR sequence derives from an adult with an advanced solid tumor such as melanoma, head and neck, liver or kidney cancer. Sample: CD4+ or CD8+ T cells sorted from blood, taken in a trial of the OX40 agonist ivuxolimab. For the CDR3, the sequence is CASSGAVTSGNTIYF. Here is the DNA: TGTGCCAGCAGCGGTGCGGTGACCTCTGGAAACACCATATATTTT.